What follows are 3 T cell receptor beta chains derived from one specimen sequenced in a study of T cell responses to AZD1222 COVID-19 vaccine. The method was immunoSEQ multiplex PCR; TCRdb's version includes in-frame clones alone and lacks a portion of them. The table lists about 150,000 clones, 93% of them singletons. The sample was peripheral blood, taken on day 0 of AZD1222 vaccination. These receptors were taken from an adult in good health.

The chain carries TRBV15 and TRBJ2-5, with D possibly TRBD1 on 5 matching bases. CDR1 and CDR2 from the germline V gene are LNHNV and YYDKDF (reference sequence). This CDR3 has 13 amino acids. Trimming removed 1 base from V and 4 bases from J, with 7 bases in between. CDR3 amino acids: CATSRGGVETQYF. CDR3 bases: TGTGCCACCAGCAGAGGGGGCGTAGAGACCCAGTACTTC.

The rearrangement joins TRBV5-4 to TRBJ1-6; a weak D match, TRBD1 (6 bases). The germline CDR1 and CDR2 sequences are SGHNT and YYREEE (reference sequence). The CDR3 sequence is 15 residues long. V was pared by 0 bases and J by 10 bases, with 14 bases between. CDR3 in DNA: TGTGCCAGCAGCTTGGGTCTGGGGGCGAGGTCACCCCTCCACTTT. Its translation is CASSLGLGARSPLHF.

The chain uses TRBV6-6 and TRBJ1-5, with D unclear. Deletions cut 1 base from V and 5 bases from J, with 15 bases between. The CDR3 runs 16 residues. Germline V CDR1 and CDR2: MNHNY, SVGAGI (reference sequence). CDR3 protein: CASSYLEGNIDQPQHF. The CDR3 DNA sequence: TGTGCCAGCAGTTACTTGGAAGGGAATATCGATCAGCCCCAGCATTTT.